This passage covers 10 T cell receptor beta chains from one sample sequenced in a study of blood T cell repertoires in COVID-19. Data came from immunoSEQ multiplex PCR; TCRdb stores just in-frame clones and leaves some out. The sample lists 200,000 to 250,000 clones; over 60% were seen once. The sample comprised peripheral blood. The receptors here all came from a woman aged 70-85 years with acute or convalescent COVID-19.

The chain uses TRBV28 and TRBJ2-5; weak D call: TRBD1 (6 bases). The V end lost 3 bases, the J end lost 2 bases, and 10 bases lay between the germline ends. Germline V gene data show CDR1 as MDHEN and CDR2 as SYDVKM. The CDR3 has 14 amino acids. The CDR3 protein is CASSFGTTQETQYF. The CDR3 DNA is TGTGCCAGCAGTTTCGGGACAACTCAAGAGACCCAGTACTTC.

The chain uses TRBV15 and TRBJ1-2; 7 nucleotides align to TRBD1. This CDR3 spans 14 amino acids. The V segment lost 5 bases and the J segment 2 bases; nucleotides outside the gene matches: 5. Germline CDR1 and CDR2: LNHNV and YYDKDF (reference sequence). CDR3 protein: CATSPRQGNYGYTF. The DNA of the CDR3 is TGTGCCACCAGCCCCCGACAGGGAAACTATGGCTACACCTTC. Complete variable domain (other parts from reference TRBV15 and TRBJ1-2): DAMVIQNPRYQVTQFGKPVTLSCSQTLNHNVMYWYQQKSSQAPKLLFHYYDKDFNNEADTPDNFQSRRPNTSFCFLDIRSPGLGDTAMYLCATSPRQGNYGYTFGSGTRLTVV.

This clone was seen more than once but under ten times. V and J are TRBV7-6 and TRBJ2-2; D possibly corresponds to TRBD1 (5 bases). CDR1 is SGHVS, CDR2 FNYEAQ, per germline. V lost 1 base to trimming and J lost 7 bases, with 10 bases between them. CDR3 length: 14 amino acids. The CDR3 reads CASSLGQSNGELFF. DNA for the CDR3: TGTGCCAGCAGCTTAGGACAGTCTAACGGGGAGCTGTTTTTT.

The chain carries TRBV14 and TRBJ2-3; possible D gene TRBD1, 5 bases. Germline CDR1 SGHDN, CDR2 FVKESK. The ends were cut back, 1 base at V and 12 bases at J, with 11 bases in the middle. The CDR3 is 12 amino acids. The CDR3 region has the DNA TGTGCCAGCAGCCAAGTTGGGGCGCGACAGTATTTT. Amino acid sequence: CASSQVGARQYF.

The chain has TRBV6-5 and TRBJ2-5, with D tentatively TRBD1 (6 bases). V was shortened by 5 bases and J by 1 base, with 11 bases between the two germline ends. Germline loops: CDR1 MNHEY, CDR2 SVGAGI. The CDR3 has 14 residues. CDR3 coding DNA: TGTGCCAGCAGTATTAGGACAGTCCAAGAGACCCAGTACTTC. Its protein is CASSIRTVQETQYF.

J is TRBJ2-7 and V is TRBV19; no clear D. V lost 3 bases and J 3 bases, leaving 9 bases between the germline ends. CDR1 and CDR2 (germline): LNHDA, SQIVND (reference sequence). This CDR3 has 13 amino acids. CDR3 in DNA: TGTGCCAGTAGTATTGCTAAAAACTACGAGCAGTACTTC. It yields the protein CASSIAKNYEQYF.

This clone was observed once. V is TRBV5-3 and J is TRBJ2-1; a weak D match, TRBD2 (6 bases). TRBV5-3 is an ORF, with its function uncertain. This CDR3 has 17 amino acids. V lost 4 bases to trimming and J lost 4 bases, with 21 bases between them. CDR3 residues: CARSPGVGHNPYNEQFF. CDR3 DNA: TGTGCCAGAAGCCCGGGGGTGGGGCATAACCCTTACAATGAGCAGTTCTTC.

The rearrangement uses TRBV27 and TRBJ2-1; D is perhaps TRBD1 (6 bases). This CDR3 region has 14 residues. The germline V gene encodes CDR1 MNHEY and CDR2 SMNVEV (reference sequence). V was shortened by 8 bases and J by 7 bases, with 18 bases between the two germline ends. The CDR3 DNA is TGTGCCAGCGATGTTAATGGTAGGGGGAATGAGCAGTTCTTC. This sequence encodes CASDVNGRGNEQFF.

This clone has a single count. CDR3 protein: CASSPWDRNTGELFF. In nucleotides, the CDR3 is TGTGCCAGCTCACCATGGGACAGGAACACCGGGGAGCTGTTTTTT. The V call is TRBV18, the J call TRBJ2-2; TRBD1 aligns across 7 bases. Unmatched junction bases numbered 1, after V lost 2 bases and J lost 1 base. The CDR3 length is 15 residues. Germline CDR1 KGHSH, CDR2 LQKENI.

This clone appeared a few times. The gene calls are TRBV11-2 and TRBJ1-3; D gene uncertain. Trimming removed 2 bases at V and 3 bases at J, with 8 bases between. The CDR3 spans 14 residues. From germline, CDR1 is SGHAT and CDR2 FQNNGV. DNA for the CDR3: TGTGCCAGCAGCTTATCGTCTCGTGGAAACACCATATATTTT. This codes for CASSLSSRGNTIYF.